This T cell receptor beta chain appears in the sequencing data of a study of cytomegalovirus exposure and HLA in healthy donors. This clone was observed a single time. Primers for the PCR totalled 60 Vbeta and 13 Jbeta. TCRdb keeps only in-frame clones here, not all; method: immunoSEQ multiplex PCR. The data contain under 100,000 clones, 60% to 85% of them seen just once; the ten biggest clones take up about 2.1%. CDR3 size: 15 residues. The trim removed 0 bases at V and 4 bases at J, leaving 8 bases unmatched. Germline values: CDR1 SQVTM, CDR2 ANQGSEA. The gene calls are TRBV29-1 and TRBJ2-7; 8 positions agree with TRBD1. The receptor comes from a boy younger than 18 in good health and CMV-seronegative. Source material: PBMCs. The CDR3 protein is CSVEDPDRDPYEQYF. The CDR3 coding sequence is TGCAGCGTTGAAGATCCGGACAGGGATCCTTACGAGCAGTACTTC.